A single sample gave rise to the 32 T cell receptor beta chains below, sequenced in a study of blood T cells in healthy people across ages (dated by TCRdb to about 2015). The library was made by 5' RACE. Sequenced on an Illumina HiSeq 2500. A second roughly 6 to 11 cycle PCR used a sample-barcoded 5' primer and a J-beta primer mix. TCRdb reanalyzed the raw reads on its own, using fastp at Q25 for trimming and MiXCR for clone calling, and kept in-frame beta chains. Entries that share a CDR3 protein sequence are merged under the most common genes and DNA. This sample comprises more than 750,000 distinct CDR3 sequences, approximately 32% of them detected only once. The ten largest account for roughly 10% of the sample. These data were also filed under a second study, of T cells of mothers and their children.

Sequencing input: blood. These receptors all come from a woman aged 40 to 50 in good health.

Note on this clonotype: A single base separates this from a much larger clone, so it may be a read error. The chain's CDR3 is CASSWDGSPQTQYF. CDR3 sequence (DNA): TGCGCCAGCAGCTGGGATGGTAGTCCACAGACCCAGTACTTC. The genes are TRBV5-1 and TRBJ2-5; D remains ambiguous. The length of the CDR3 is 14 residues. With 3 bases removed from V and 6 bases from J, the gap between germline ends came to 15 bases. Germline loops: CDR1 SGHRS, CDR2 YFSETQ.

The CDR3 loop is CATSDYSSTDTQYF. The CDR3 region has the DNA TGTGCCACCAGTGATTACAGCAGCACAGATACGCAGTATTTT. The chain joins TRBV24-1 to TRBJ2-3; D is undetermined. The V and J ends lost 2 bases and 0 bases respectively, with 5 bases between them. CDR3 size: 14 residues. The germline CDR1 and CDR2 sequences are KGHDR and SFDVKD.

The chain carries TRBV18 and TRBJ2-7, with a tentative D call TRBD2 (6 bases). The CDR3 is 17 residues long. Germline CDR1 reads KGHSH; CDR2 reads LQKENI. With 0 bases removed from V and 0 bases from J, the gap between germline ends came to 15 bases. The CDR3 loop is CASSPPGGRRSSYEQYF. In nucleotides, the CDR3 is TGTGCCAGCTCACCACCGGGGGGACGGAGGAGCTCCTACGAGCAGTACTTC.

In this sample, this clonotype turned up many times. The chain employs TRBV6-5 and TRBJ1-2; 7 bases are a match to TRBD1. Unmatched junction bases numbered 7, after V lost 5 bases and J lost 10 bases. This CDR3 contains 12 residues. Germline assignment: CDR1 MNHEY and CDR2 SVGAGI. CDR3 DNA sequence: TGTGCCAGCAGTCCAGGGGGATCCGTCTACACCTTC. Encoded protein: CASSPGGSVYTF.

This clonotype turned up a few times. The CDR3 sequence is CASRPSGTAQETQYF. For the CDR3, the DNA is TGTGCCAGCAGGCCCAGCGGGACAGCCCAAGAGACCCAGTACTTC. The V gene is TRBV28, the J gene TRBJ2-5; tentatively, D is TRBD1 or TRBD2 (7 bases each). CDR3 length: 15 amino acids. V dropped 6 bases and J dropped 1 base, with 15 bases sitting between them. CDR1 MDHEN and CDR2 SYDVKM come from the germline V gene.

A note on this clonotype: This could be a read error, since a much larger clone is one nucleotide away. The chain joins TRBV7-9 to TRBJ1-5; 8 nucleotides match TRBD1. Germline trimming cut 5 bases from V and 0 bases from J; bases unmatched to any gene: 3. The CDR3 spans 15 residues. Germline CDR1 and CDR2: SEHNR and FQNEAQ (reference sequence). The CDR3, as DNA: TGTGCCAGCAGCCCGACAGGGGATAGCAATCAGCCCCAGCATTTT. Encoded protein: CASSPTGDSNQPQHF.

The chain employs TRBV4-1 and TRBJ2-3, with D possibly matching TRBD2 (5 bases). Looked up from germline, CDR1 is MGHRA and CDR2 is YSYEKL. This CDR3 is 11 amino acids long. Trimming shortened V by 0 bases and J by 15 bases, and 10 bases separated the two germline ends. CDR3 coding DNA: TGCGCCAGCAGCCAAGATCGGGGTTTCTATTTT. Its protein product is CASSQDRGFYF.

This clonotype was seen many times. The chain carries TRBV29-1 and TRBJ2-3; no definite D call. CDR3 length: 13 residues. Germline V CDR1 and CDR2: SQVTM, ANQGSEA. V was pared by 8 bases and J by 6 bases, with 18 bases between. As DNA, the CDR3 is TGCAGCACCTCTCCGGCAAACGGGGATACGCAGTATTTT. The encoded protein is CSTSPANGDTQYF.

DNA for the CDR3: TGCGCCAGCAGCACGTCAGGGTCGGGGAACACTGAAGCTTTCTTT. Its protein product is CASSTSGSGNTEAFF. The chain uses TRBV4-1 and TRBJ1-1, with D possibly matching TRBD1 (5 bases). In germline, CDR1 is MGHRA, CDR2 YSYEKL. Trimming shortened V by 5 bases and J by 1 base, and 14 bases separated the two germline ends. The CDR3 has 15 residues.

Note on this clonotype: A much larger clonotype is one base distant, so this may be a read error. The chain carries TRBV20-1 and TRBJ2-1, with 7 bases aligning to TRBD1. The J call is in doubt because the DNA end fits TRBJ2-7 better. This CDR3 has 14 residues. Looked up from germline, CDR1 is DFQATT and CDR2 is SNEGSKA (reference sequence). CDR3 sequence reads: CSASGDSSYNEQYF. Here the CDR3 DNA reads TGCAGTGCTAGTGGGGACAGCTCCTACAATGAGCAGTACTTC.

The sample holds many counts of this clonotype. This chain links TRBV29-1 with TRBJ2-7, with 12 bases identical to TRBD2. The CDR3 is made up of 16 amino acids. Germline V gene data show CDR1 as SQVTM and CDR2 as ANQGSEA. Trimming cost V 0 bases and J 6 bases; bases outside gene matches: 9. The CDR3 sequence is CSVEEGGTSGSSEQYF. The CDR3 coding sequence is TGCAGCGTTGAAGAGGGAGGGACTAGCGGGTCTAGCGAGCAGTACTTC.

The chain is built from TRBV5-5 and TRBJ1-2; D might be TRBD1 (5 bases). V was trimmed by 8 bases and J by 5 bases, leaving 22 bases between them. Germline V gives CDR1 SGHKS, CDR2 YYEKEE (reference sequence). The CDR3 has 15 residues. CDR3 amino acids: CASLAGQGMMYGYTF. The CDR3 nucleotides are TGTGCCAGTCTAGCAGGACAAGGCATGATGTATGGCTACACCTTC.

V and J are TRBV5-5 and TRBJ1-1, with 7 bases matching TRBD1. Germline CDR1 reads SGHKS; CDR2 reads YYEKEE (reference sequence). The ends lost 3 bases at V and 7 bases at J; junction bases unmatched: 6. There are 13 residues in the CDR3. The CDR3 DNA follows: TGTGCCAGCAGCTCACAGGGGTTTGATGAAGCTTTCTTT. The encoded protein is CASSSQGFDEAFF.

The chain is built from TRBV24-1 and TRBJ2-3; TRBD1 matches 8 bases. The V gene's germline CDR1 is KGHDR and CDR2 SFDVKD. This CDR3 has 16 amino acids. V dropped 3 bases and J dropped 5; count of bases not matched to a gene: 9. CDR3 DNA sequence: TGTGCCACCAGTGATCCTACCGACAGGGGAGTAGATACGCAGTATTTT. The encoded protein is CATSDPTDRGVDTQYF.

The rearrangement joins TRBV6-2 or TRBV6-3 to TRBJ2-1; either TRBD1 or TRBD2 may supply D (5 bases each). CDR3 length: 15 amino acids. Germline V CDR1 and CDR2: MNHEY, SVGEGT. V lost 2 bases to trimming and J lost 5 bases, with 13 bases between them. In DNA form, the CDR3 reads TGTGCCAGCAGTTACCCCGGGACGCCACACAATGAGCAGTTCTTC. The encoded protein is CASSYPGTPHNEQFF.

The chain has TRBV3-1 and TRBJ1-1; a possible D gene is TRBD1 (5 bases). Germline CDR1 is LGHDT and CDR2 is YNNKEL (reference sequence). The V end lost 0 bases, the J end lost 7 bases, and 12 bases lay between the germline ends. The CDR3 length is 14 residues. CDR3 sequence: CASSQDYRCSEAFF. The CDR3 DNA reads as TGTGCCAGCAGCCAAGATTACAGGTGCAGTGAAGCTTTCTTT.

This chain joins TRBV25-1 and TRBJ1-6; the D gene is possibly TRBD1 (6 bases). In germline, CDR1 is MGHDK, CDR2 SYGVNS. The germline V and J ends were trimmed by 5 bases and 5 bases, with 10 bases remaining between them. This CDR3 contains 14 residues. The CDR3 nucleotides read TGTGCCAGCAGTCAACGACAGGATAATTCACCCCTCCACTTT. This encodes CASSQRQDNSPLHF.

V usage is TRBV6-1 and J usage is TRBJ1-6; 8 bases line up with TRBD1. Germline CDR1 MNHNS, CDR2 SASEGT. CDR3 length: 15 residues. J gave up 5 bases and V 6 bases, and 6 bases lay outside the gene matches. The CDR3 region has the DNA TGTGCCAGCAGGGACAGGGAGTTCCATAATTCACCCCTCCACTTT. This sequence encodes CASRDREFHNSPLHF.

The V gene is TRBV7-2, the J gene TRBJ2-5; D is ambiguous. Germline-derived CDR1 and CDR2 are SGHTA and FQGNSA. CDR3 length: 13 amino acids. V lost 1 base and J 4 bases, leaving 7 bases between the germline ends. The CDR3 DNA reads as TGTGCCAGCAGCTTAGACAAGTTAGAGACCCAGTACTTC. It is translated as CASSLDKLETQYF.

The sample holds a few counts of this clonotype. In nucleotides, the CDR3 is TGTGCCAGCGATCTAGCGGGGGGGCTTAGCATCAATGAGCAGTTCTTC. The encoded protein is CASDLAGGLSINEQFF. The gene calls are TRBV7-9 and TRBJ2-1; TRBD2 aligns across 12 bases. Germline loops: CDR1 SEHNR, CDR2 FQNEAQ (reference sequence). Trimming cost V 8 bases and J 6 bases; bases outside gene matches: 11. The CDR3 length is 16 residues.

V usage is TRBV5-1 and J usage is TRBJ1-2; D call uncertain. Trimming cost V 1 base and J 3 bases, with 13 bases left between them. This CDR3 is built from 15 residues. The germline V gene encodes CDR1 SGHRS and CDR2 YFSETQ. CDR3 sequence: CASSLLGDADYGYTF. As DNA, the CDR3 is TGCGCCAGCAGCTTGCTTGGGGATGCGGACTATGGCTACACCTTC. The entire variable domain, with the rest obtained from reference TRBV5-1 and TRBJ1-2, is as follows: KAGVTQTPRYLIKTRGQQVTLSCSPISGHRSVSWYQQTPGQGLQFLFEYFSETQRNKGNFPGRFSGRQFSNSRSEMNVSTLELGDSALYLCASSLLGDADYGYTFGSGTRLTVV.

The V and J genes are TRBV30 and TRBJ1-5; 11 nucleotides agree with TRBD1. Trimming at V came to 0 bases and at J to 5 bases, leaving 6 bases not matched to a gene. From germline, CDR1 is GTSNPN and CDR2 SVGIG (reference sequence). The CDR3 covers 16 residues. The CDR3 nucleotides read TGTGCCTGGAGTGTACCTCCGGACAGGGGGCATCAGCCCCAGCATTTT. This sequence encodes CAWSVPPDRGHQPQHF. Full variable domain (outside the CDR3, taken from reference TRBV30 and TRBJ1-5): SQTIHQWPATLVQPVGSPLSLECTVEGTSNPNLYWYRQAAGRGLQLLFYSVGIGQISSEVPQNLSASRPQDRQFILSSKKLLLSDSGFYLCAWSVPPDRGHQPQHFGDGTRLSIL.

This clonotype was seen a few times. This sequence joins TRBV6-5 and TRBJ2-2; TRBD1 or TRBD2 may be the D gene (5 bases each). The length of the CDR3 is 13 residues. The V end was cut by 9 bases, the J end by 4 bases, with 12 bases between. CDR1 and CDR2 from the germline V gene are MNHEY and SVGAGI. CDR3 nucleotide sequence: TGTGCCAGTGGGACGTGGAGCACCGGGGAGCTGTTTTTT. The encoded protein is CASGTWSTGELFF.

J is TRBJ2-2 and V is TRBV19; no definite D call. The CDR3 totals 14 residues. Germline V CDR1 and CDR2: LNHDA, SQIVND (reference sequence). Trimming stripped 1 base from V and 4 bases from J, with 7 bases between. This CDR3 reads CASSIVGLTGELFF. Here the CDR3 DNA reads TGTGCCAGTAGTATAGTGGGTCTCACCGGGGAGCTGTTTTTT. Based on the CDR3 plus reference TRBV19 and TRBJ2-2, the full variable domain is DGGITQSPKYLFRKEGQNVTLSCEQNLNHDAMYWYRQDPGQGLRLIYYSQIVNDFQKGDIAEGYSVSREKKESFPLTVTSAQKNPTAFYLCASSIVGLTGELFFGEGSRLTVL.

This clonotype appeared a few times. The chain couples TRBV29-1 to TRBJ2-5, with D possibly TRBD1 on 6 matching bases. Germline loops: CDR1 SQVTM, CDR2 ANQGSEA. Trimming left V 8 bases short and J 1 base short, with 14 bases between. The CDR3 consists of 13 residues. CDR3 protein: CSFGQSPQETQYF. The CDR3 DNA reads TGCAGCTTTGGACAGAGTCCCCAAGAGACCCAGTACTTC. The full variable domain, rest sourced from reference TRBV29-1 and TRBJ2-5, is SAVISQKPSRDICQRGTSLTIQCQVDSQVTMMFWYRQQPGQSLTLIATANQGSEATYESGFVIDKFPISRPNLTFSTLTVSNMSPEDSSIYLCSFGQSPQETQYFGPGTRLLVL.

The chain links TRBV7-9 to TRBJ2-7; D unclear. V lost 5 bases and J lost 2, with 10 bases in between. The CDR3 runs to 13 residues. CDR1 and CDR2 from the germline V gene are SEHNR and FQNEAQ (reference sequence). In nucleotides, the CDR3 is TGTGCCAGCAGCCACGGCCCCACCTACGAGCAGTACTTC. This sequence encodes CASSHGPTYEQYF.

The rearrangement joins TRBV10-3 to TRBJ1-1; 9 bases are shared with TRBD1. This CDR3 is 15 amino acids long. Germline assignment: CDR1 ENHRY and CDR2 SYGVKD. V lost 11 bases to trimming and J lost 8 bases; unmatched junction nucleotides: 18. CDR3 nucleotides: TGTGCCGCAAACAGGGGGCTGGGGGCTGAAAACGAAGCTTTCTTT. Amino acid sequence: CAANRGLGAENEAFF.

Remarks on this clonotype: Being one base from a much bigger clone, this may be a read error. The J gene is TRBJ2-1, the V gene TRBV20-1; possibly TRBD1 or TRBD2 for D (5 bases each). This CDR3 is built from 14 residues. In germline, CDR1 is DFQATT, CDR2 SNEGSKA (reference sequence). CDR3 sequence (DNA): TGCGGTGCTAAGGGACCCCTTTCCTACAATGAGCAGTTCTTC. Encoded protein: CGAKGPLSYNEQFF.

This clonotype appeared a few times. This rearrangement joins TRBV4-1 to TRBJ2-3, with 10 bases fitting TRBD1. The CDR3 consists of 18 residues. Germline CDR1 reads MGHRA; CDR2 reads YSYEKL. J lost 7 bases, V lost 0 bases, and 13 bases had no gene match. The CDR3 DNA reads TGCGCCAGCAGCCAAGATCGAGGGGCCGGGACAGGGGATAATACGCAGTATTTT. It yields the protein CASSQDRGAGTGDNTQYF.

This clonotype was recorded at least ten times. The V call is TRBV7-2, the J call TRBJ2-5, with D maybe TRBD1 (6 bases). From germline, CDR1 is SGHTA and CDR2 FQGNSA. The CDR3 extends over 13 amino acids. V gave up 5 bases and J gave up 5 bases, with 12 bases separating them. CDR3 sequence: CASSPNQGETQYF. The CDR3 DNA reads TGTGCCAGCAGCCCTAACCAGGGGGAGACCCAGTACTTC.

About this clonotype: This may come from a read error, since a much larger clone is one base off. The V gene is TRBV12-3 or TRBV12-4, the J gene TRBJ2-7; D perhaps matches TRBD2 (6 bases). The DNA end is a closer match to TRBJ2-5, so the J assignment may be wrong. The CDR3 sequence is 15 residues long. The chain's CDR3 is CASSLSAGTLETQYF. The CDR3 region has the DNA TGTGCCAGCAGTTTAAGTGCAGGGACTTTGGAGACCCAGTACTTC.

This clonotype was seen ten or more times. The rearrangement joins TRBV7-2 to TRBJ1-5, with TRBD1 as a possible D gene (6 bases). The germline CDR1 and CDR2 sequences are SGHTA and FQGNSA. The CDR3 is 13 residues long. V lost 1 base to trimming and J lost 7 bases, with 8 bases between them. The CDR3 sequence: CASSLDREQPQHF. The DNA for the CDR3 is TGTGCCAGCAGCTTAGACAGGGAACAGCCCCAGCATTTT.